The 29 T cell receptor beta chains reported below all come from one sample, sequenced in a study of OX40 agonist ivuxolimab in advanced cancers. The table came from immunoSEQ multiplex PCR; TCRdb's copy has only in-frame clones and leaves some out. Of about 59,000 clones detected, approximately 87% appear once; the ten largest clones hold 2% to 2.5%. This specimen was CD4+ or CD8+ T cells sorted from blood, taken in a trial of the OX40 agonist ivuxolimab. The receptors derive from an adult with an advanced solid tumor such as melanoma, head and neck, liver or kidney cancer.

The rearrangement joins TRBV5-4 to TRBJ2-2; maybe TRBD1 (5 bases). Germline loops: CDR1 SGHNT, CDR2 YYREEE (reference sequence). CDR3 length: 14 residues. Trimming pared 2 bases from V and 4 bases from J, leaving 9 bases between. CDR3 amino acids: CASSFRGSTGELFF. Written as DNA, the CDR3 is TGTGCCAGCAGCTTTAGGGGTAGCACCGGGGAGCTGTTTTTT.

This clone was counted a few times. The V gene is TRBV6-4, the J gene TRBJ2-7; 9 nucleotides agree with TRBD2. CDR1 MRHNA and CDR2 SNTAGT come from the germline V gene. The J segment lost 1 base and the V segment lost 9 bases, leaving 4 bases of the junction unmatched. The length of the CDR3 is 13 residues. Written as DNA, the CDR3 is TGTGCCAGGATGACTAGCGGATCCTACGAGCAGTACTTC. Protein: CARMTSGSYEQYF.

The J gene is TRBJ2-1, the V gene TRBV29-1, with 9 bases identical to TRBD1. Trimming at V came to 7 bases and at J to 7 bases, leaving 5 bases not matched to a gene. Germline CDR1 SQVTM, CDR2 ANQGSEA. This CDR3 contains 12 residues. DNA for the CDR3: TGCAGCGGTGGACAGGGGCGGAATGAGCAGTTCTTC. The encoded protein is CSGGQGRNEQFF.

The chain joins TRBV18 to TRBJ1-4; 8 nucleotides match TRBD1. Germline assignment: CDR1 KGHSH and CDR2 LQKENI. V shed 6 bases and J 6 bases; nucleotides not matched to a gene: 3. This CDR3 has 13 amino acids. CDR3 sequence reads: CASSGTGYEKLFF. The CDR3 bases are TGTGCCAGCTCTGGGACAGGCTATGAAAAACTGTTTTTT.

The chain combines TRBV19 with TRBJ2-5; D is possibly TRBD2 (6 bases). Germline V gene lookup returns CDR1 LNHDA and CDR2 SQIVND (reference sequence). The V end was cut by 9 bases, the J end by 5 bases, with 19 bases between. This CDR3 comprises 14 residues. For the CDR3, the DNA is TGTGCCAGCCATGAAGGTGGAGGGCGGGAGACCCAGTACTTC. Translated, it gives CASHEGGGRETQYF.

This chain connects TRBV10-3 to TRBJ2-3; D gene uncertain. CDR3 length: 14 amino acids. In germline, CDR1 is ENHRY, CDR2 SYGVKD. The ends were cut back, 4 bases at V and 2 bases at J, with 10 bases in the middle. The CDR3 coding sequence is TGTGCCATCAGTGCCGGCTCCTACACAGATACGCAGTATTTT. This gives the protein CAISAGSYTDTQYF.

The V gene is TRBV5-4, the J gene TRBJ2-2; 9 positions match TRBD2. There are 15 residues in the CDR3. Germline V gene sequence: CDR1 SGHNT, CDR2 YYREEE (reference sequence). V gave up 10 bases and J gave up 7 bases; unmatched junction bases: 14. As DNA, the CDR3 is TGTGCCGCCGGCAGCGGGAGGACCGAAGGCGGGGAGCTGTTTTTT. Protein: CAAGSGRTEGGELFF. Full variable domain (missing parts from reference TRBV5-4 and TRBJ2-2): ETGVTQSPTHLIKTRGQQVTLRCSSQSGHNTVSWYQQALGQGPQFIFQYYREEENGRGNFPPRFSGLQFPNYSSELNVNALELDDSALYLCAAGSGRTEGGELFFGEGSRLTVL.

This clone was found a few times. The gene calls are TRBV28 and TRBJ1-5; possibly TRBD1 for D (6 bases). Between the trimmed V and J ends, which lost 7 bases and 5 bases, there was a span of 9 bases. CDR1 and CDR2 from the germline V gene are MDHEN and SYDVKM. This CDR3 is 12 amino acids long. The CDR3 DNA follows: TGTGCCAGCAAAGGGGGAGATCAGCCCCAGCATTTT. Amino acids: CASKGGDQPQHF.

The chain is built from TRBV28 and TRBJ1-2; D not certain. V was trimmed by 5 bases and J by 5 bases, leaving 15 bases between them. This CDR3 is built from 14 residues. Looked up from germline, CDR1 is MDHEN and CDR2 is SYDVKM. The CDR3 is CASSPRSGRYGYTF. As DNA, the CDR3 is TGTGCCAGCAGTCCCCGGAGTGGGAGATATGGCTACACCTTC.

This clone was counted once. This chain links TRBV7-2 with TRBJ1-1, with D tentatively TRBD1 (6 bases). The CDR3 loop spans 14 amino acids. Trimming shortened V by 5 bases and J by 1 base, and 11 bases separated the two germline ends. Per germline, CDR1 SGHTA and CDR2 FQGNSA. The CDR3 nucleotides read TGTGCCAGCAGCATTATGGGACAGAACACTGAAGCTTTCTTT. Protein: CASSIMGQNTEAFF.

The V call is TRBV9, the J call TRBJ1-5; D unclear. This CDR3 is 14 amino acids long. Trimming took 3 bases from V and 6 from J, leaving 13 bases between them. CDR1 is SGDLS and CDR2 is YYNGEE in the germline V gene. The DNA for the CDR3 is TGTGCCAGCAGCGCTAATATGATGGGTCAGCCCCAGCATTTT. Translation: CASSANMMGQPQHF.

J is TRBJ1-3 and V is TRBV2; D is ambiguous. The CDR3 covers 15 residues. Trimming pared 5 bases from V and 0 bases from J, leaving 11 bases between. Germline CDR1 reads SNHLY; CDR2 reads FYNNEI. This chain's CDR3 is CASSSAESSGNTIYF. CDR3 nucleotides: TGTGCCAGCAGTTCGGCGGAAAGCTCTGGAAACACCATATATTTT.

The gene calls are TRBV6-6 and TRBJ2-3, with D perhaps TRBD2 (6 bases). The germline gives CDR1 MNHNY, CDR2 SVGAGI (reference sequence). The CDR3 is 14 residues long. V was trimmed by 8 bases and J by 0 bases, leaving 12 bases between them. The DNA of the CDR3 is TGTGCCAGCCGTCCGGGGGTTAGCACAGATACGCAGTATTTT. It is translated as CASRPGVSTDTQYF.

The chain employs TRBV5-1 and TRBJ2-7, with D perhaps TRBD1 or TRBD2 (5 bases each). The CDR3 runs to 15 residues. Looked up from germline, CDR1 is SGHRS and CDR2 is YFSETQ. Trimming took 5 bases from V and 3 from J, leaving 18 bases between them. CDR3 DNA sequence: TGCGCCAGCAGTAGGGACGCCCTTACGGGCTACGAGCAGTACTTC. This codes for CASSRDALTGYEQYF.

The chain employs TRBV28 and TRBJ1-5; D ambiguous. The CDR3 extends over 14 amino acids. Germline-derived CDR1 and CDR2 are MDHEN and SYDVKM. V gave up 7 bases and J gave up 1 base, with 11 bases separating them. The CDR3 sequence: CASIRGLSNQPQHF. The CDR3 DNA sequence: TGTGCCAGCATACGAGGGTTAAGCAATCAGCCCCAGCATTTT.

The chain couples TRBV19 to TRBJ1-5; D gene ambiguous. CDR3 length: 15 amino acids. Germline values: CDR1 LNHDA, CDR2 SQIVND (reference sequence). Trimming removed 4 bases at V and 0 bases at J, with 10 bases between. The CDR3 protein is CASSKGGLSNQPQHF. The CDR3 DNA reads TGTGCCAGTAGTAAGGGAGGTCTTAGCAATCAGCCCCAGCATTTT.

This clone was detected only a few times. V is TRBV29-1 and J is TRBJ1-1; TRBD1 matches 7 bases. V was clipped by 8 bases and J by 4 bases; unmatched bases: 4. Germline CDR1 SQVTM, CDR2 ANQGSEA. The CDR3 has 11 amino acids. DNA of the CDR3: TGCAGCTCGAGACAGGGCACTGAAGCTTTCTTT. Encoded protein: CSSRQGTEAFF.

This chain uses TRBV30 with TRBJ1-3; D remains unclear. The CDR3 is 14 residues long. V was cut by 0 bases and J by 8 bases, with 14 bases left in between. From germline, CDR1 is GTSNPN and CDR2 SVGIG (reference sequence). CDR3 sequence: CAWSVLGFGDTIYF. The CDR3 bases are TGTGCCTGGAGTGTATTAGGGTTCGGGGACACCATATATTTT.

The rearrangement links TRBV28 to TRBJ2-2; 11 bases fit TRBD2. This CDR3 contains 16 residues. CDR1 is MDHEN, CDR2 SYDVKM, per germline. V lost 5 bases, J lost 7 bases, and 9 bases stayed unmatched. This CDR3 reads CASSGRLAGSHGELFF. The CDR3 nucleotides are TGTGCCAGCAGTGGTCGACTAGCGGGATCACACGGGGAGCTGTTTTTT. Full variable domain (missing parts from reference TRBV28 and TRBJ2-2): DVKVTQSSRYLVKRTGEKVFLECVQDMDHENMFWYRQDPGLGLRLIYFSYDVKMKEKGDIPEGYSVSREKKERFSLILESASTNQTSMYLCASSGRLAGSHGELFFGEGSRLTVL.

CDR3 residues: CASSLPGSTEAFF. Written as DNA, the CDR3 is TGTGCCAGTAGCCTTCCAGGGAGCACTGAAGCTTTCTTT. V is TRBV19 and J is TRBJ1-1; possibly TRBD1 for D (5 bases). Germline values: CDR1 LNHDA, CDR2 SQIVND (reference sequence). CDR3 length equals 13 residues. Trimming left V 6 bases short and J 4 bases short, with 12 bases between.

The chain carries TRBV19 and TRBJ1-1; D remains ambiguous. This CDR3 region has 17 residues. Germline V gives CDR1 LNHDA, CDR2 SQIVND (reference sequence). V was trimmed by 6 bases and J by 0 bases, leaving 20 bases between them. In nucleotides, the CDR3 is TGTGCCAGTAGGCTACCCCGGAGTTCCCAGATGAACACTGAAGCTTTCTTT. Amino acids: CASRLPRSSQMNTEAFF. Complete variable domain (other parts from reference TRBV19 and TRBJ1-1): DGGITQSPKYLFRKEGQNVTLSCEQNLNHDAMYWYRQDPGQGLRLIYYSQIVNDFQKGDIAEGYSVSREKKESFPLTVTSAQKNPTAFYLCASRLPRSSQMNTEAFFGQGTRLTVV.

The chain recombines TRBV6-1 with TRBJ2-7; D gene unclear. V lost 5 bases to trimming and J lost 5 bases, with 10 bases between them. The CDR3 covers 12 residues. Germline V CDR1 and CDR2: MNHNS, SASEGT. The chain's CDR3 is CASSPHRDEQYF. The CDR3 DNA reads TGTGCCAGCAGTCCCCATCGGGACGAGCAGTACTTC.

By share, this clone counts as medium-sized. The rearrangement uses TRBV21-1 and TRBJ2-2; the listed D gene, TRBD2, was not tested against the DNA. TRBV21-1 represents a pseudogene. This CDR3 has 16 residues. The chain's CDR3 is CASSKRKRGITGELFF. Written as DNA, the CDR3 is TGTGCCAGCAGCAAACGGAAAAGAGGGATCACCGGGGAGCTGTTTTTT.

The rearrangement joins TRBV5-5 to TRBJ2-1; D unclear. Germline values: CDR1 SGHKS, CDR2 YYEKEE (reference sequence). This CDR3 contains 13 residues. Deletions cut 0 bases from V and 2 bases from J, with 3 bases between. The CDR3 reads CASSLGPYNEQFF. The CDR3 region has the DNA TGTGCCAGCAGCTTGGGACCCTACAATGAGCAGTTCTTC.

This clone was found a few times. This chain uses TRBV11-2 with TRBJ2-1, with 7 bases identical to TRBD2. The CDR3 extends over 13 amino acids. Germline CDR1 SGHAT, CDR2 FQNNGV. The ends lost 5 bases at V and 7 bases at J; junction bases unmatched: 5. The CDR3 loop is CASSLSSGNEQFF. CDR3 DNA: TGTGCCAGCAGCCTAAGTAGCGGGAATGAGCAGTTCTTC.

This clone has only one observation. The chain joins TRBV25-1 to TRBJ2-7; D not resolved. V gave up 7 bases and J gave up 3 bases, with 7 bases separating them. Germline values: CDR1 MGHDK, CDR2 SYGVNS. This CDR3 is 11 amino acids long. The CDR3 spells CASKRNYEQYF. Here the CDR3 DNA reads TGTGCCAGCAAAAGGAACTACGAGCAGTACTTC.

This chain links TRBV5-6 with TRBJ1-5; D not certain. Looked up from germline, CDR1 is SGHDT and CDR2 is YYEEEE. This CDR3 has 14 amino acids. V shed 2 bases and J shed 5 bases, with 11 bases lying between them. CDR3 in amino acids: CASSFGGIDQPQHF. CDR3 nucleotides: TGTGCCAGCAGCTTTGGCGGGATAGATCAGCCCCAGCATTTT.

The chain has TRBV23-1 and TRBJ1-1; possibly TRBD1 for D (5 bases). TRBV23-1 is filed as an ORF, its function uncertain. The germline V and J ends were trimmed by 2 bases and 1 base, with 11 bases remaining between them. This CDR3 spans 15 amino acids. The CDR3 is CASSQATVQNTEAFF. The DNA for the CDR3 is TGCGCCAGCAGTCAAGCGACAGTCCAGAACACTGAAGCTTTCTTT.

V usage is TRBV19 and J usage is TRBJ1-5; TRBD1 matches 8 bases. The V segment lost 6 bases and the J segment 2 bases; nucleotides outside the gene matches: 9. The CDR3 is made up of 16 amino acids. Germline V gives CDR1 LNHDA, CDR2 SQIVND (reference sequence). CDR3 residues: CASSTRDRSGNQPQHF. The CDR3 DNA sequence: TGTGCCAGTAGCACACGGGACAGGTCGGGCAATCAGCCCCAGCATTTT.